The 24 T cell receptor beta chains listed next were all sequenced from one sample in a study of identical twins. One entry per CDR3 protein, called by TCRdb with MiXCR from the 5' RACE reads. The sample holds under 300,000 distinct CDR3 sequences, 5.5% to 7.5% seen once. These data were also reused for a study on T cells expressing NK-cell markers.

Material: CD8+ T cells sorted from blood. The receptor set was obtained from a woman aged 18-29 years in good health.

The genes are TRBV27 and TRBJ1-5, with D possibly being TRBD1 (5 bases). Trimming removed 7 bases from V and 2 bases from J, with 15 bases in between. The CDR3 totals 15 residues. The germline gives CDR1 MNHEY, CDR2 SMNVEV (reference sequence). The CDR3: CASTPVGGGNQPQHF. The DNA for the CDR3 is TGTGCCAGCACCCCGGTAGGAGGGGGCAATCAGCCCCAGCATTTT.

This clonotype was observed a handful of times. The CDR3 is CASSGQPGQVNTEAFF. The CDR3 nucleotides are TGTGCCAGCAGCGGCCAACCGGGACAGGTGAACACTGAAGCTTTCTTT. The chain carries TRBV7-8 and TRBJ1-1; 8 positions agree with TRBD1. V lost 5 bases, J lost 0 bases, and 8 bases stayed unmatched. Germline lookup yields CDR1 SGHVS and CDR2 FQNEAQ. The CDR3 runs to 16 residues. Together with reference TRBV7-8 and TRBJ1-1, the CDR3 gives the full variable domain: GAGVSQSPRYKVAKRGQDVALRCDPISGHVSLFWYQQALGQGPEFLTYFQNEAQLDKSGLPSDRFFAERPEGSVSTLKIQRTQQEDSAVYLCASSGQPGQVNTEAFFGQGTRLTVV.

This clonotype was counted at least ten times. The V call is TRBV25-1, the J call TRBJ2-7, with D unclear. Trimming stripped 2 bases from V and 3 bases from J, with 8 bases between. This CDR3 is built from 13 residues. CDR1 and CDR2 (germline): MGHDK, SYGVNS. This chain's CDR3 is CASSERVDYEQYF. In DNA form, the CDR3 reads TGTGCCAGCAGTGAACGGGTGGACTACGAGCAGTACTTC.

The chain recombines TRBV5-1 with TRBJ2-2, with a tentative D call TRBD1 (5 bases). The germline V gene has CDR1 SGHRS and CDR2 YFSETQ. The CDR3 is 14 residues long. V was pared by 4 bases and J by 5 bases, with 12 bases between. This CDR3 reads CASSRAGNTGELFF. The CDR3 coding sequence is TGCGCCAGCAGCCGGGCAGGGAATACCGGGGAGCTGTTTTTT.

This clonotype occurred many times. The chain employs TRBV6-1 and TRBJ1-5, with D possibly TRBD1 on 6 matching bases. Trimming removed 6 bases at V and 5 bases at J, with 14 bases between. CDR1 is MNHNS, CDR2 SASEGT, per germline. CDR3 length equals 14 residues. The CDR3: CASSGDTRHQPQHF. The DNA for the CDR3 is TGTGCCAGCAGCGGGGACACTCGCCATCAGCCCCAGCATTTT.

The rearrangement joins TRBV5-6 to TRBJ1-1; 8 bases line up with TRBD1. Germline CDR1 reads SGHDT; CDR2 reads YYEEEE. The CDR3 runs 13 residues. V lost 5 bases, J lost 4 bases, and 4 bases stayed unmatched. The chain's CDR3 is CASRPTGGTEAFF. The CDR3 coding sequence is TGTGCCAGCAGGCCTACAGGGGGCACTGAAGCTTTCTTT. Complete variable domain (other parts from reference TRBV5-6 and TRBJ1-1): DAGVTQSPTHLIKTRGQQVTLRCSPKSGHDTVSWYQQALGQGPQFIFQYYEEEERQRGNFPDRFSGHQFPNYSSELNVNALLLGDSALYLCASRPTGGTEAFFGQGTRLTVV.

This clonotype has a handful of counts. This chain uses TRBV9 with TRBJ2-2, with D tentatively TRBD2 (5 bases). CDR3 length: 17 amino acids. Germline-derived CDR1 and CDR2 are SGDLS and YYNGEE. Trimming removed 0 bases at V and 3 bases at J, with 15 bases between. CDR3 sequence: CASSVASRGLDTGELFF. Here the CDR3 DNA reads TGTGCCAGCAGCGTAGCATCAAGAGGGCTCGACACCGGGGAGCTGTTTTTT.

In this sample, this clonotype turned up a few times. The rearrangement uses TRBV7-9 and TRBJ2-5; maybe TRBD2 (6 bases). The CDR3 runs to 14 residues. The V end lost 7 bases, the J end lost 2 bases, and 14 bases lay between the germline ends. Per the germline V gene, CDR1 is SEHNR and CDR2 is FQNEAQ (reference sequence). The CDR3 bases are TGTGCCAGCACCGAGGACGCGGGGCAAGAGACCCAGTACTTC. The encoded protein is CASTEDAGQETQYF. The entire variable domain, with the rest obtained from reference TRBV7-9 and TRBJ2-5, is as follows: DTGVSQNPRHKITKRGQNVTFRCDPISEHNRLYWYRQTLGQGPEFLTYFQNEAQLEKSRLLSDRFSAERPKGSFSTLEIQRTEQGDSAMYLCASTEDAGQETQYFGPGTRLLVL.

In its sample, this clonotype was seen many times. The chain links TRBV9 to TRBJ2-5; D is perhaps TRBD2 (6 bases). The germline V and J ends were trimmed by 0 bases and 5 bases, with 17 bases remaining between them. Per the germline V gene, CDR1 is SGDLS and CDR2 is YYNGEE. The CDR3 totals 16 residues. In DNA, the CDR3 is TGTGCCAGCAGCGTAGCTAGGGAGGTCGTAAGGGAGACCCAGTACTTC. Translated: CASSVAREVVRETQYF.

This clonotype was detected only a few times. The genes are TRBV7-9 and TRBJ1-4, with unresolved D. The V end was cut by 5 bases, the J end by 7 bases, with 11 bases between. This CDR3 spans 13 amino acids. Germline V gene data show CDR1 as SEHNR and CDR2 as FQNEAQ (reference sequence). The CDR3 protein is CASSAPAGEKLFF. The CDR3 DNA follows: TGTGCCAGCAGCGCCCCAGCGGGTGAAAAACTGTTTTTT.

This chain uses TRBV19 with TRBJ2-4; no clear D. With 4 bases removed from V and 6 bases from J, the gap between germline ends came to 4 bases. This CDR3 region has 11 residues. Germline V gene lookup returns CDR1 LNHDA and CDR2 SQIVND (reference sequence). CDR3 nucleotide sequence: TGTGCCAGTAGTACAGGAAACATTCAGTACTTC. Its protein product is CASSTGNIQYF. The whole variable domain, remainder taken from reference TRBV19 and TRBJ2-4, is DGGITQSPKYLFRKEGQNVTLSCEQNLNHDAMYWYRQDPGQGLRLIYYSQIVNDFQKGDIAEGYSVSREKKESFPLTVTSAQKNPTAFYLCASSTGNIQYFGAGTRLSVL.

There are many counts of this clonotype. Written as DNA, the CDR3 is TGTGCCAGCACCCCAAGGCTCCTCGACTACGAGCAGTACTTC. This gives the protein CASTPRLLDYEQYF. The J gene is TRBJ2-7, the V gene TRBV9; no definite D call. V was trimmed by 6 bases and J by 3 bases, leaving 16 bases between them. The CDR3 contains 14 residues. Looked up from germline, CDR1 is SGDLS and CDR2 is YYNGEE.

The table lists this clonotype with a few counts. The rearrangement links TRBV20-1 to TRBJ2-7; D not resolved. The germline V gene encodes CDR1 DFQATT and CDR2 SNEGSKA (reference sequence). V shed 1 base and J shed 4 bases, with 11 bases lying between them. This CDR3 spans 13 amino acids. CDR3: CSARAPPLYEQYF. The DNA of the CDR3 is TGCAGTGCTAGAGCTCCTCCTTTGTACGAGCAGTACTTC.

This clonotype was counted only a few times. J is TRBJ2-3 and V is TRBV5-1, with D possibly matching TRBD2 (5 bases). V was trimmed by 0 bases and J by 5 bases, leaving 7 bases between them. The CDR3 totals 13 residues. Germline CDR1 SGHRS, CDR2 YFSETQ. In DNA form, the CDR3 reads TGCGCCAGCAGCTTGGTCGAGGGAGATACGCAGTATTTT. Translated: CASSLVEGDTQYF. Variable domain in full (rest from reference TRBV5-1 and TRBJ2-3): KAGVTQTPRYLIKTRGQQVTLSCSPISGHRSVSWYQQTPGQGLQFLFEYFSETQRNKGNFPGRFSGRQFSNSRSEMNVSTLELGDSALYLCASSLVEGDTQYFGPGTRLTVL.

The chain has TRBV6-5 and TRBJ2-7; a possible D gene is TRBD1 (5 bases). The germline gives CDR1 MNHEY, CDR2 SVGAGI. Between the trimmed V and J ends, which lost 2 bases and 1 base, there was a span of 12 bases. The CDR3 is 15 amino acids. CDR3 DNA sequence: TGTGCCAGCAGTTACCCCCCGGCAGGGTCCTACGAGCAGTACTTC. It specifies CASSYPPAGSYEQYF.

The chain has TRBV20-1 and TRBJ2-1; maybe TRBD2 (6 bases). The CDR3 covers 16 residues. CDR1 DFQATT and CDR2 SNEGSKA come from the germline V gene (reference sequence). Between the trimmed V and J ends, which lost 4 bases and 8 bases, there was a span of 24 bases. This CDR3 reads CSANPDRVPRDYEQFF. In nucleotides, the CDR3 is TGCAGTGCTAATCCCGATCGGGTCCCTCGGGACTATGAGCAGTTCTTC.

A few counts support this clonotype. The rearrangement uses TRBV12-3 or TRBV12-4 and TRBJ2-2; unclear D gene. The CDR3 is 15 residues long. The V end was cut by 7 bases, the J end by 1 base, with 13 bases between. The CDR3 is CASKTSDQNTGELFF. CDR3 nucleotide sequence: TGTGCCAGCAAAACATCGGACCAGAACACCGGGGAGCTGTTTTTT.

This clonotype appeared many times. J is TRBJ2-7 and V is TRBV27; 10 bases agree with TRBD1. Germline CDR1 reads MNHEY; CDR2 reads SMNVEV (reference sequence). V was clipped by 8 bases and J by 2 bases; unmatched bases: 3. CDR3 size: 13 residues. CDR3 in DNA: TGTGCCAGCGGACAGGGGGAAACCTACGAGCAGTACTTC. It specifies CASGQGETYEQYF.

This clonotype was counted a few times. The rearrangement links TRBV4-3 to TRBJ2-1; D unresolved. The V and J ends lost 9 bases and 0 bases respectively, with 12 bases between them. In germline, CDR1 is LGHNA, CDR2 YSLEER. This CDR3 region has 14 residues. CDR3 sequence (DNA): TGCGCCAGTTCGTTTTCGAGCTCCTACAATGAGCAGTTCTTC. It codes for CASSFSSSYNEQFF.

This clonotype was seen many times. This chain links TRBV7-9 with TRBJ2-7, with 16 positions matching TRBD2. Trimming took 4 bases from V and 7 from J; bases not matched to a gene: 10. Germline lookup yields CDR1 SEHNR and CDR2 FQNEAQ (reference sequence). CDR3 length: 17 residues. CDR3 in amino acids: CASSSPGLAGGQNEQYF. The CDR3 coding sequence is TGTGCCAGCAGCTCTCCGGGACTAGCGGGAGGGCAGAATGAGCAGTACTTC.

In this sample, this clonotype turned up many times. The chain links TRBV5-1 to TRBJ1-2; D is undetermined. The CDR3 length is 15 residues. CDR1 and CDR2 from the germline V gene are SGHRS and YFSETQ. With 3 bases removed from V and 3 bases from J, the gap between germline ends came to 15 bases. CDR3 bases: TGCGCCAGCAGCTCCGGTATCAACGGGGACTATGGCTACACCTTC. It yields the protein CASSSGINGDYGYTF.

This clonotype showed up just a few times. The rearrangement joins TRBV15 to TRBJ2-1; 11 bases map to TRBD2. Germline assignment: CDR1 LNHNV and CDR2 YYDKDF (reference sequence). V was pared by 2 bases and J by 4 bases, with 4 bases of the junction left unmatched. CDR3 length: 16 amino acids. The CDR3 here is CATSRSLAGGYNEQFF. CDR3 DNA: TGTGCCACCAGCAGATCTTTAGCGGGAGGGTACAATGAGCAGTTCTTC.

This clonotype was observed many times. The J gene is TRBJ1-1, the V gene TRBV12-3 or TRBV12-4, with TRBD1 matching over 9 bases. The junction had 6 bases not matched to a gene; V was cut back by 5 bases and J by 5 bases. This CDR3 spans 14 amino acids. The CDR3 nucleotides read TGTGCCAGCAGTATACAGGGGGCGGGTACTGAAGCTTTCTTT. Protein sequence: CASSIQGAGTEAFF.

The chain combines TRBV7-9 with TRBJ2-5; 8 bases are shared with TRBD2. The CDR3 contains 15 residues. Germline lookup yields CDR1 SEHNR and CDR2 FQNEAQ (reference sequence). Germline trimming cut 2 bases from V and 1 base from J; bases unmatched to any gene: 3. This CDR3 reads CASSLPGGGQETQYF. The DNA for the CDR3 is TGTGCCAGCAGCTTACCGGGAGGGGGCCAAGAGACCCAGTACTTC.